This T cell receptor (beta chain) came from a study of T-cell reconstitution after alpha-beta-depleted transplantation in children. The library targeted TCRbeta and was prepared with unique molecular identifiers. TCRdb re-derived calls from the PCR reads in MiXCR, one entry per CDR3 protein. The table records under 350,000 distinct CDR3 sequences, over 8% of them present only once. The V end was cut by 7 bases, the J end by 7 bases, with 19 bases between. The CDR3 length is 14 residues. This clonotype was counted ten times or more. Sample: PBMCs from the stem cell graft donor, taken from the stem cell graft. The chain uses TRBV12-3 or TRBV12-4 and TRBJ1-2; possible D gene TRBD1, 6 bases. The sequence was obtained from a human donor who donated a stem cell graft to a child with SCID. The CDR3 loop is CASTRDIPPPGYTF. CDR3 DNA sequence: TGTGCCAGCACCCGGGACATCCCGCCGCCTGGCTACACCTTC.